This record concerns one TCR beta chain sequence. Profiling relied on immunoSEQ multiplex PCR, and the TCRdb table lists in-frame clones only, not all of them. The sample lists roughly 410,000 clones, about 87% seen once, with about 2% in the top ten. The CDR3 length is 18 residues. V was pared by 3 bases and J by 4 bases, with 14 bases of the junction left unmatched. Germline values: CDR1 ENHRY, CDR2 SYGVKD. The data derive from a study of blood T cell repertoires in COVID-19. The specimen was peripheral blood. This TCR was sampled from a woman aged 55 to 70 with COVID-19, enrolled during active disease. The chain joins TRBV10-3 to TRBJ1-3; TRBD1 aligns across 8 bases. The CDR3 DNA reads as TGTGCCATCAGTGAACTAGGACAGGGACTGCCGGCGGGAAACACCATATATTTT. Translating gives CAISELGQGLPAGNTIYF.